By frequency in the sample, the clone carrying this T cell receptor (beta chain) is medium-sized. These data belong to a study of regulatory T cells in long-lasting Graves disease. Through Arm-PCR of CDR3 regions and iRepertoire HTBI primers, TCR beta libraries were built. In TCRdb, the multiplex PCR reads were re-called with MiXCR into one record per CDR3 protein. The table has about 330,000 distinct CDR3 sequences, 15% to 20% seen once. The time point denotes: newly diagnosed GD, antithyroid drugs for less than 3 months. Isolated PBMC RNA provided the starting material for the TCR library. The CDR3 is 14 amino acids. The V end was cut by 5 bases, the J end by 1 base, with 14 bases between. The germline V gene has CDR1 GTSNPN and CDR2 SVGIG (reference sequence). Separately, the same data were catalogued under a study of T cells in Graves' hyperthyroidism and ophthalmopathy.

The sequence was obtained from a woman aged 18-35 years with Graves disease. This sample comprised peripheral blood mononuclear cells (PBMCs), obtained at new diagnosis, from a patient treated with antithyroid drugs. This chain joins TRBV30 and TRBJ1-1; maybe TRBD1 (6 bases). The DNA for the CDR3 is TGTGCCTGGGACCAGGGGATTCAGAACACTGAAGCTTTCTTT. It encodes CAWDQGIQNTEAFF.